The next 12 T cell receptor gamma chains were all read from a single sample in a study of γδ T cells in repeated Plasmodium falciparum infection. TCRdb re-called the multiplex PCR reads with CATT. The table shows about 30,000 gamma-chain clones, with over 1.1% occurring only once. Bulk repertoires came from Vgamma9/Vdelta2+ or Vdelta2-negative gammadelta T cells flow-sorted from PBMC. The sequenced material came from gamma-delta T cells from blood. The receptors shown here come from a pool of human donors (malaria-infected and uninfected, not separated).

Regarding this clone: The protein held in TCRdb is that of a much larger clone and does not match this DNA's translation at residue 11, likely because of a read error; the protein shown is translated from the DNA. The V and J genes are TRGV9 and TRGJP. The J gene is absent in TCRdb and was assigned here via DNA matching to germline. The germline gives CDR1 GITISATS, CDR2 ISYDGTV (reference sequence). CDR3 length: 22 residues. V dropped 5 bases and J dropped 7; count of bases not matched to a gene: 26. CDR3 in amino acids: CALWANREHTIGSELGKKIKVF. CDR3 bases: TGTGCCTTGTGGGCTAACCGGGAGCATACCATAGGATCCGAGTTGGGCAAAAAAATCAAGGTATTT.

Of note for this clone: This DNA's translation and the protein TCRdb lists, from a much larger clone, do not match at residue 7, likely due to a read error; the protein shown is translated from the DNA. The chain uses TRGV2 and TRGJP1. The J gene was missing in TCRdb and was found by matching the end of the DNA to germline. The CDR3 totals 13 residues. The junction had 5 bases not matched to a gene; V was cut back by 3 bases and J by 7 bases. The germline V gene encodes CDR1 EGSNGY and CDR2 YDSYNSKV. This chain's CDR3 is CATWDLYGWFKIF. The CDR3 nucleotides read TGTGCCACCTGGGACCTCTATGGTTGGTTCAAGATATTT.

This clone was seen many times. The V gene is TRGV3, the J gene TRGJ1 or TRGJ2. Germline CDR1 reads VTNTFY; CDR2 reads YDVSTARD (reference sequence). The trim removed 1 base at V and 8 bases at J, leaving 5 bases unmatched. The CDR3 contains 12 residues. The CDR3 DNA reads TGTGCCACCTGGGACAGTCACCATAAGAAACTCTTT. Translating gives CATWDSHHKKLF.

This clone was recorded at least ten times. Being one base from a much bigger clone, this may be a read error. This sample also contains other DNA sequences that code for the same CDR3. This chain joins TRGV4 and TRGJ1 or TRGJ2. V shed 3 bases and J 6 bases; nucleotides not matched to a gene: 2. There are 11 residues in the CDR3. Germline CDR1 is EGSTGY and CDR2 is YDSYTSSV. CDR3: CATWDLYKKLF. The CDR3 bases are TGTGCCACCTGGGATCTTTATAAGAAACTCTTT.

In this sample, this clone turned up many times. A much larger clonotype is one base distant, so this may be a read error. Other DNA sequences in this sample translate to the same CDR3. The chain carries TRGV9 and TRGJ1 or TRGJ2. Germline assignment: CDR1 GITISATS and CDR2 ISYDGTV (reference sequence). CDR3 length: 12 amino acids. DNA of the CDR3: TGTGCCTTGTACCCGAATTATTACAAGAAACTCTTT. Amino acids: CALYPNYYKKLF.

This clone was counted only a few times. A read error likely explains why the TCRdb protein, taken from a much larger clone, differs from this DNA's translation at residue 12; the protein shown is translated from the DNA. The chain combines TRGV9 with TRGJP. The J gene, not given by TCRdb, was assigned here from a germline match of the nucleotide sequence. CDR3 size: 17 residues. From germline, CDR1 is GITISATS and CDR2 ISYDGTV (reference sequence). CDR3 amino acids: CALWENTQELGEKIKVF. The DNA for the CDR3 is TGTGCCTTGTGGGAGAATACTCAAGAGTTGGGCGAAAAAATCAAGGTATTT.

This clone was seen a few times. The TCRdb protein comes from a much larger clone and disagrees with this DNA's translation at residue 10, likely due to a read error; the protein given here is derived from the DNA. The chain links TRGV3 to TRGJ1 or TRGJ2. The J gene is not listed in TCRdb, so it was assigned here from a DNA match to germline. Germline V gives CDR1 VTNTFY, CDR2 YDVSTARD (reference sequence). The ends lost 0 bases at V and 11 bases at J; junction bases unmatched: 10. CDR3 length: 13 amino acids. The CDR3 region is CATWDRPRFEKLF. CDR3 DNA sequence: TGTGCCACCTGGGACAGGCCACGCTTTGAGAAACTCTTT.

On this clone: This sequence is one base from a far larger clone and is likely a read error. Other DNA sequences from this sample encode an identical CDR3 as well. V and J are TRGV3 and TRGJ1 or TRGJ2. The J gene, absent from TCRdb, was called here by matching the DNA to germline. The CDR3 is made up of 10 amino acids. With 10 bases clipped from V and 8 bases from J, the junction kept 8 bases outside the gene matches. Looked up from germline, CDR1 is VTNTFY and CDR2 is YDVSTARD (reference sequence). The CDR3 region has the DNA TGTGCCACTCTGAGGCATAAGAAACTCTTT. This gives the protein CATLRHKKLF.

A note on this clone: TCRdb assigns this DNA the protein of a much larger clone, which departs from its translation at residue 15; this likely reflects a read error, and the protein shown comes from translating the DNA. TRGV9 is the V gene, and the J gene was not called. CDR3 length: 17 amino acids. Germline assignment: CDR1 GITISATS and CDR2 ISYDGTV (reference sequence). The CDR3 loop is CALWEVLGELGKKIRVF. The CDR3 DNA is TGTGCCTTGTGGGAGGTGTTAGGTGAGTTGGGCAAAAAAATCAGGGTATTT.

About this clone itself: The protein in TCRdb stems from a much larger clone and differs at residue 6 from this DNA's translation, likely a read error; here the protein is translated from the DNA. The rearrangement joins TRGV9 to TRGJP. No J segment appears in TCRdb, so it was assigned here by matching the sequence to germline. The trim removed 2 bases at V and 5 bases at J, leaving 9 bases unmatched. The CDR3 loop spans 18 amino acids. CDR1 is GITISATS and CDR2 is ISYDGTV in the germline V gene (reference sequence). The CDR3 bases are TGTGCCTTGTGGGAGGCGCGTCTCGAAGAGTTGGGCAAAAAAATCAAGGTATTT. This encodes CALWEARLEELGKKIKVF.

This clone occurred a few times. A read error likely explains why the TCRdb protein, taken from a much larger clone, differs from this DNA's translation at residue 15; the protein shown is translated from the DNA. This chain uses TRGV9 with TRGJP. The J gene comes from matching the DNA to germline here; TCRdb lacks it. Looked up from germline, CDR1 is GITISATS and CDR2 is ISYDGTV (reference sequence). This CDR3 is built from 18 residues. The CDR3 DNA reads as TGTGCCTTGTGGGAGGTGTATAGCCCAAGGTTGGGCAAAAAAGTCAAGGTATTT. Residues: CALWEVYSPRLGKKVKVF.

There are a few counts of this clone. The protein given by TCRdb reflects a much larger clone and differs at residue 11 from this DNA's translation, likely from a read error; the protein shown is the DNA's translation. The CDR3 DNA sequence: TGTGCCACCTGGGACAGGCTTAGGTATAAGAGACTCTTT. It yields the protein CATWDRLRYKRLF. The V gene is given as TRGV3, and no J gene call is available. The CDR3 extends over 13 amino acids. The V gene's germline CDR1 is VTNTFY and CDR2 YDVSTARD (reference sequence).